The clone carrying this T cell receptor (beta chain) was seen once. This record belongs to a study of blood T cell repertoires in COVID-19. Background on the study: PBMCs, B-cell-depleted T cells, or T cells were the source of the cDNA or gDNA that made up the material.

Using immunoSEQ multiplex PCR, the repertoire was profiled, and TCRdb retains in-frame clones only, with some absent. The sample contains roughly 250,000 clones, roughly 86% of which appear only once. This TCR was sampled from a woman in her 50s who had recovered from COVID-19. The source material was PBMCs or T cells enriched from blood (not recorded which).

In nucleotides, the CDR3 is TGTGCCAGCAGCCCGGGACAGTTGAGGCAGTTCTTC. It specifies CASSPGQLRQFF. The V call is TRBV2, the J call TRBJ2-1, with 7 positions matching TRBD1. This CDR3 has 12 amino acids. Germline V gene data show CDR1 as SNHLY and CDR2 as FYNNEI. Trimming cost V 6 bases and J 12 bases; bases outside gene matches: 8.